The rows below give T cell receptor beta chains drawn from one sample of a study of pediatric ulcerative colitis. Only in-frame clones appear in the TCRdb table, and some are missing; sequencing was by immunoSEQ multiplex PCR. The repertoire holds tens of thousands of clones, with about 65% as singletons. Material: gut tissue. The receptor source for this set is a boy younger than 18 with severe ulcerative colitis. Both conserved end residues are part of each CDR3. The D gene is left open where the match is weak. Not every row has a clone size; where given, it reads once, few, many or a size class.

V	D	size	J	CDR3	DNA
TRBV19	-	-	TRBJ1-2	CASKSDSYGYTF	TGTGCCAGTAAATCGGACAGCTATGGCTACACCTTC
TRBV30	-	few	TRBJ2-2	CAWRGPGTGELFF	TGTGCCTGGAGAGGACCAGGCACCGGGGAGCTGTTTTTT
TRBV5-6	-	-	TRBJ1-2	CASSLGQGILIGYTF	TGTGCCAGCAGCTTGGGGCAGGGCATTTTAATTGGCTACACCTTC
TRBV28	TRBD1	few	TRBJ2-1	CASRTGQGLFGEQFF	TGTGCCAGCAGAACGGGACAGGGCCTCTTTGGTGAGCAGTTCTTC
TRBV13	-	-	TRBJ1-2	CASSSRHERLVYTF	TGTGCCAGCAGCAGTCGACATGAGCGCCTGGTGTACACCTTC
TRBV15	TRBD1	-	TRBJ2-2	CATSRGTVNTGELFF	TGTGCCACCAGCAGGGGGACAGTAAACACCGGGGAGCTGTTTTTT
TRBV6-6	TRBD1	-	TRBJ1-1	CASGTGVRNTEAFF	TGTGCCAGCGGGACAGGGGTTAGGAACACTGAAGCTTTCTTT
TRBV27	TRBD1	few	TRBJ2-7	CASGDTGGPAYEQYF	TGTGCCAGCGGTGACACAGGGGGTCCTGCCTACGAGCAGTACTTC
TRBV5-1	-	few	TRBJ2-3	CASRGGDTQYF	TGCGCCAGCAGGGGGGGAGATACGCAGTATTTT
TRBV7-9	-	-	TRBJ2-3	CASSSDTQYF	TGTGCCAGCAGCTCAGATACGCAGTATTTT
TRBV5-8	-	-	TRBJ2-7	CASSPSLGEQYF	TGTGCCAGCAGTCCCAGCCTGGGAGAGCAGTACTTC
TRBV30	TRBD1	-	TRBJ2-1	CAWSVPGQYNEQFF	TGTGCCTGGAGTGTACCGGGACAGTACAATGAGCAGTTCTTC
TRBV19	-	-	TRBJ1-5	CASSIKISNQPQHF	TGTGCCAGTAGTATTAAGATTAGCAATCAGCCCCAGCATTTT
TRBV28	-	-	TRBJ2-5	CASRTQETQYF	TGTGCCAGCAGGACCCAAGAGACCCAGTACTTC
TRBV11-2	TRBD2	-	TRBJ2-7	CASSLASGLTEQYF	TGTGCCAGCAGCTTAGCTAGCGGCCTGACGGAGCAGTACTTC
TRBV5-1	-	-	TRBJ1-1	CASSLGRVRDVEAFF	TGCGCCAGCAGCTTGGGTAGGGTCAGGGATGTAGAAGCTTTCTTT
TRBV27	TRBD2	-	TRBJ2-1	CASSHSGGASYNEQFF	TGTGCCAGCAGTCATAGCGGGGGGGCTTCCTACAATGAGCAGTTCTTC
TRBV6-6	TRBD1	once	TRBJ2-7	CASSYGTDGEQYF	TGTGCCAGCAGTTACGGGACAGACGGCGAGCAGTACTTC
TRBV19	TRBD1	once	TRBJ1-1	CASRTQGVLNTEAFF	TGTGCCAGTAGGACCCAGGGGGTACTGAACACTGAAGCTTTCTTT
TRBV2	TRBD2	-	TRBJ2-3	CASTDPGLAPDTQYF	TGTGCCAGCACTGACCCGGGACTAGCCCCAGATACGCAGTATTTT
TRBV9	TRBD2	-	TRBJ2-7	CASSVAPTSGGYEQYF	TGTGCCAGCAGCGTAGCCCCCACTAGCGGGGGTTACGAGCAGTACTTC
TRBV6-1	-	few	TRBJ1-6	CASSEVLGVGNSPLHF	TGTGCCAGCAGTGAAGTGTTAGGTGTCGGGAATTCACCCCTCCACTTT
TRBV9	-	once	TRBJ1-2	CASSAPGRELYGYTF	TGTGCCAGCAGCGCACCGGGACGGGAACTCTATGGCTACACCTTC
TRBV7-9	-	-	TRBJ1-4	CASSPTGAFGEKLFF	TGTGCCAGCAGCCCTACGGGGGCGTTCGGTGAAAAACTGTTTTTT
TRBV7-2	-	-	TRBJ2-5	CASSRTSANKETQYF	TGTGCCAGCAGCCGAACTAGTGCCAATAAAGAGACCCAGTACTTC
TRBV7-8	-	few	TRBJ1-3	CASSLSGITGNTIYF	TGTGCCAGCAGCTTATCCGGGATTACTGGAAACACCATATATTTT